Each of the 18 T cell receptor beta chains below was sequenced from the same sample in a study of blood T cell repertoires in COVID-19. Repertoires were generated with immunoSEQ multiplex PCR, while TCRdb's copy carries only in-frame clones and drops some. The profile shows about 140,000 clones, 76% of them singletons. Source material: peripheral blood. The receptors come from a woman aged 80 or over with active or convalescent COVID-19.

This chain links TRBV28 with TRBJ1-5; D may be TRBD1 (5 bases). Looked up from germline, CDR1 is MDHEN and CDR2 is SYDVKM. CDR3 size: 15 residues. V was trimmed by 6 bases and J by 0 bases, leaving 12 bases between them. Here the CDR3 DNA reads TGTGCCAGCAGCCCCCTCGGGGGTAGCAATCAGCCCCAGCATTTT. Protein: CASSPLGGSNQPQHF.

The chain has TRBV18 and TRBJ2-4, with 8 bases identical to TRBD2. Germline CDR1 reads KGHSH; CDR2 reads LQKENI. V dropped 3 bases and J dropped 5; count of bases not matched to a gene: 6. The CDR3 totals 15 residues. The CDR3 here is CASSPIAGIENIQYF. The CDR3 nucleotides are TGTGCCAGCTCACCCATAGCGGGGATAGAAAACATTCAGTACTTC.

The V and J genes are TRBV30 and TRBJ2-7, with D perhaps TRBD1 (6 bases). Germline loops: CDR1 GTSNPN, CDR2 SVGIG (reference sequence). Trimming left V 2 bases short and J 2 bases short, with 13 bases between. This CDR3 is 14 amino acids long. In DNA, the CDR3 is TGTGCCTGGAGTCCCAGGACAGTAACCTACGAGCAGTACTTC. Translation: CAWSPRTVTYEQYF.

The sample holds a few counts of this clone. This sequence joins TRBV7-3 and TRBJ1-6; 8 positions agree with TRBD1. This CDR3 region has 15 residues. V lost 5 bases and J lost 6; bases outside the gene matches: 6. Germline V gene lookup returns CDR1 SGHTA and CDR2 FQGTGA. CDR3 DNA: TGTGCCAGCAGCGCCCAGGGGGCTAGTAATTCACCCCTCCACTTT. Amino acid sequence: CASSAQGASNSPLHF.

V and J are TRBV4-1 and TRBJ1-2; TRBD1 aligns across 9 bases. The germline V gene has CDR1 MGHRA and CDR2 YSYEKL. V shed 2 bases, J shed 7 bases, and the junction held 8 bases outside the gene matches. The CDR3 has 15 residues. This CDR3 reads CASSQSDRGSSGYTF. The CDR3 DNA reads TGCGCCAGCAGCCAATCGGACAGGGGCTCCTCTGGCTACACCTTC.

The V and J genes are TRBV7-6 and TRBJ1-6; 12 positions match TRBD1. CDR1 SGHVS and CDR2 FNYEAQ come from the germline V gene. The CDR3 has 16 residues. The J segment lost 9 bases and the V segment lost 5 bases, leaving 8 bases of the junction unmatched. CDR3 nucleotide sequence: TGTGCCAGCAGCCCTAAGGGACAGGGGGCAGGTTCACCCCTCCACTTT. Its protein product is CASSPKGQGAGSPLHF.

The V call is TRBV7-2, the J call TRBJ2-3, with D maybe TRBD2 (7 bases). Germline V CDR1 and CDR2: SGHTA, FQGNSA. Trimming pared 5 bases from V and 4 bases from J, leaving 10 bases between. CDR3 length: 13 amino acids. CDR3 nucleotide sequence: TGTGCCAGCAGCCGGGGGGCCCCAGATACGCAGTATTTT. Translation gives CASSRGAPDTQYF.

This chain links TRBV5-1 with TRBJ1-1, with a possible D match to TRBD1 (6 bases). The V gene lost 4 bases and the J gene lost 5 bases, with 15 bases spanning the gap. The CDR3 has 14 amino acids. Looked up from germline, CDR1 is SGHRS and CDR2 is YFSETQ. CDR3 residues: CASSTTSGETEAFF. The CDR3 DNA sequence: TGCGCCAGCAGCACTACCTCAGGGGAAACTGAAGCTTTCTTT.

The gene calls are TRBV6-6 and TRBJ2-2, with 10 positions matching TRBD2. The CDR3 is 16 amino acids. V was clipped by 2 bases and J by 2 bases; unmatched bases: 2. Looked up from germline, CDR1 is MNHNY and CDR2 is SVGAGI (reference sequence). CDR3 nucleotides: TGTGCCAGCAGTTACGTAGCGGGGGGTAACACCGGGGAGCTGTTTTTT. Its translation is CASSYVAGGNTGELFF.

CDR3 in amino acids: CASSSPTSGVNTGELFF. For the CDR3, the DNA is TGTGCCAGCAGCTCTCCGACTAGCGGGGTCAACACCGGGGAGCTGTTTTTT. The chain carries TRBV11-3 and TRBJ2-2; 11 bases are shared with TRBD2. This CDR3 comprises 17 residues. The germline V gene has CDR1 SGHNT and CDR2 YENEEA. V shed 4 bases, J shed 2 bases, and the junction held 6 bases outside the gene matches. The whole variable domain, filled in from reference TRBV11-3 and TRBJ2-2, reads EAGVVQSPRYKIIEKKQPVAFWCNPISGHNTLYWYLQNLGQGPELLIRYENEEAVDDSQLPKDRFSAERLKGVDSTLKIQPAELGDSAVYLCASSSPTSGVNTGELFFGEGSRLTVL.

This sequence joins TRBV6-5 and TRBJ2-5; the D gene is possibly TRBD2 (5 bases). The germline CDR1 and CDR2 sequences are MNHEY and SVGAGI. Trimming took 2 bases from V and 9 from J, leaving 7 bases between them. This CDR3 has 11 residues. In DNA, the CDR3 is TGTGCCAGCAGTTACGTCGGGGCCCAGTACTTC. This codes for CASSYVGAQYF.

The chain joins TRBV5-1 to TRBJ2-3; 13 bases agree with TRBD2. CDR3 length equals 18 residues. V was pared by 4 bases and J by 0 bases, with 8 bases of the junction left unmatched. The germline gives CDR1 SGHRS, CDR2 YFSETQ. The CDR3 DNA sequence: TGCGCCAGCAGCCGCACTAGCGGGGGGGCAGGGAGCACAGATACGCAGTATTTT. Amino acids: CASSRTSGGAGSTDTQYF.

V is TRBV6-5 and J is TRBJ1-2, with 9 nucleotides matching TRBD1. This CDR3 spans 16 amino acids. Germline V gene data show CDR1 as MNHEY and CDR2 as SVGAGI. With V trimmed by 0 bases and J by 3 bases, 5 bases remained unmatched. The CDR3 sequence is CASSYSGTGWDYGYTF. CDR3 in DNA: TGTGCCAGCAGTTACTCCGGGACAGGGTGGGACTATGGCTACACCTTC.

The rearrangement uses TRBV19 and TRBJ1-3, with no clear D. V was pared by 3 bases and J by 2 bases, with 14 bases between. The CDR3 length is 16 residues. Germline CDR1 is LNHDA and CDR2 is SQIVND (reference sequence). CDR3 DNA: TGTGCCAGTAGTATTACGGGAGGGAGACCTGGAAACACCATATATTTT. Translation gives CASSITGGRPGNTIYF.

This chain links TRBV28 with TRBJ2-4; tentatively, D is TRBD2 (6 bases). The CDR3 consists of 14 residues. CDR1 and CDR2 from the germline V gene are MDHEN and SYDVKM. Between the trimmed V and J ends, which lost 6 bases and 1 base, there was a span of 10 bases. In DNA, the CDR3 is TGTGCCAGCAGCCCCGCGGGGGCCAAAAACATTCAGTACTTC. Its protein is CASSPAGAKNIQYF.

This chain joins TRBV28 and TRBJ2-7; 11 nucleotides agree with TRBD2. The V gene's germline CDR1 is MDHEN and CDR2 SYDVKM. CDR3 length equals 16 residues. V shed 7 bases, J shed 6 bases, and the junction held 14 bases outside the gene matches. CDR3: CASKMSSGGPVSEQYF. The CDR3 DNA follows: TGTGCCAGCAAAATGTCTAGCGGGGGGCCGGTATCCGAGCAGTACTTC.

This chain links TRBV2 with TRBJ2-1; D may be TRBD1 (6 bases). V was trimmed by 5 bases and J by 0 bases, leaving 11 bases between them. There are 15 residues in the CDR3. Germline CDR1 and CDR2: SNHLY and FYNNEI. The CDR3 loop reads CASSLDSRSYNEQFF. The CDR3 DNA reads as TGTGCCAGCAGTCTGGACAGTCGCTCCTACAATGAGCAGTTCTTC.

V usage is TRBV15 and J usage is TRBJ1-2; maybe TRBD1 (5 bases). V lost 2 bases, J lost 4 bases, and 11 bases lay in between. The germline V gene has CDR1 LNHNV and CDR2 YYDKDF (reference sequence). This CDR3 is built from 14 residues. CDR3 amino acids: CATSRLGGLYGYTF. The DNA for the CDR3 is TGTGCCACCAGCAGATTGGGGGGACTCTATGGCTACACCTTC.